These T cell receptor beta chains were read from a single sample in a study of cytomegalovirus exposure and HLA in healthy donors. The protocol was immunoSEQ multiplex PCR, while the TCRdb copy is restricted to in-frame clones and leaves out a portion. This sample has fewer than 150,000 clones, with around four fifths found just once. Source material: PBMCs. The receptors stem from a man aged 25 to 40 in good health and CMV-seropositive. Both conserved end residues are part of each CDR3. D genes are given only for firm matches. Clone size appears in some rows only: once, few, many, or a class for an expanded clone.

D gene: NA
J gene: TRBJ2-3
clone size: few
V gene: TRBV5-1
CDR3 protein: CASSFRQGRATDTQYF
CDR3 DNA: TGCGCCAGCAGCTTCCGCCAGGGCAGAGCCACAGATACGCAGTATTTT

D gene: NA
J gene: TRBJ1-6
clone size: once
V gene: TRBV6-6
CDR3 protein: CASSYSREVNSPLHF
CDR3 DNA: TGTGCCAGCAGTTACTCTAGGGAGGTCAATTCACCCCTCCACTTT

D gene: TRBD1
J gene: TRBJ2-7
clone size: NA
V gene: TRBV30
CDR3 protein: CAWSVWDRTYEQYF
CDR3 DNA: TGTGCCTGGAGTGTATGGGACAGAACCTACGAGCAGTACTTC

D gene: TRBD2
J gene: TRBJ2-7
clone size: NA
V gene: TRBV6-1
CDR3 protein: CASSERGGESSYEQYF
CDR3 DNA: TGTGCCAGCAGTGAAAGGGGAGGGGAGAGCTCCTACGAGCAGTACTTC

D gene: NA
J gene: TRBJ1-2
clone size: NA
V gene: TRBV5-5
CDR3 protein: CASSSRVGGYTF
CDR3 DNA: TGTGCCAGCAGCTCCAGGGTGGGTGGCTACACCTTC

D gene: TRBD2
J gene: TRBJ2-1
clone size: NA
V gene: TRBV9
CDR3 protein: CASSVVGRTSDNEQFF
CDR3 DNA: TGTGCCAGCAGCGTAGTCGGCAGGACTAGCGATAATGAGCAGTTCTTC

D gene: TRBD1
J gene: TRBJ1-2
clone size: NA
V gene: TRBV7-2
CDR3 protein: CASSYGQDGYTF
CDR3 DNA: TGTGCCAGCAGCTACGGACAGGATGGCTACACCTTC

D gene: NA
J gene: TRBJ2-7
clone size: NA
V gene: TRBV11-2
CDR3 protein: CASSSLRSSYEQYF
CDR3 DNA: TGTGCCAGCAGCTCCCTGAGGAGCTCCTACGAGCAGTACTTC

D gene: NA
J gene: TRBJ2-2
clone size: NA
V gene: TRBV5-1
CDR3 protein: CASSWDSNTGELFF
CDR3 DNA: TGCGCCAGCAGCTGGGACTCGAACACCGGGGAGCTGTTTTTT

D gene: TRBD1
J gene: TRBJ1-1
clone size: few
V gene: TRBV6-4
CDR3 protein: CASRDSDRGTEAFF
CDR3 DNA: TGTGCCAGCAGAGATTCGGACAGGGGCACTGAAGCTTTCTTT

D gene: TRBD1
J gene: TRBJ1-1
clone size: once
V gene: TRBV5-1
CDR3 protein: CASSPETGVRTEAFF
CDR3 DNA: TGCGCCAGCAGCCCGGAGACAGGGGTACGAACTGAAGCTTTCTTT

D gene: TRBD1
J gene: TRBJ2-7
clone size: NA
V gene: TRBV7-9
CDR3 protein: CASSYGTATLEQYF
CDR3 DNA: TGTGCCAGCAGCTACGGGACAGCGACGTTGGAGCAGTACTTC

D gene: TRBD1
J gene: TRBJ2-7
clone size: NA
V gene: TRBV6-5
CDR3 protein: CASSYTGTDYEQYF
CDR3 DNA: TGTGCCAGCAGTTATACCGGGACAGACTACGAGCAGTACTTC

D gene: TRBD2
J gene: TRBJ2-7
clone size: once
V gene: TRBV4-1
CDR3 protein: CASSQPTKGLAAYEQYF
CDR3 DNA: TGCGCCAGCAGCCAACCGACAAAGGGACTAGCGGCCTACGAGCAGTACTTC

D gene: TRBD1
J gene: TRBJ2-2
clone size: NA
V gene: TRBV5-1
CDR3 protein: CASSPGTANTGELFF
CDR3 DNA: TGCGCCAGCAGCCCAGGGACAGCGAACACCGGGGAGCTGTTTTTT

D gene: NA
J gene: TRBJ2-3
clone size: NA
V gene: TRBV4-3
CDR3 protein: CASSQDPREGMTDTQYF
CDR3 DNA: TGCGCCAGCAGCCAAGATCCGCGAGAGGGAATGACAGATACGCAGTATTTT